This paragraph reports one T cell receptor beta chain. Its specific antigen is unknown. No much larger clone is present one base from it, and per-base qualities are unavailable. Taken from the germline V gene (reference sequence), the CDR1 and CDR2 loops are MNHEY and SMNVEV. The CDR3 contains 13 residues, cysteine and phenylalanine counted. Only CDR3 DNA is held: 39 bases, read in frame from base 1. The germline V and J ends show losses of 3 bases and 7 bases respectively, and no gene match explains 6 bases of the junction. This specimen belongs to a study of a mutant IDH1 vaccine in newly diagnosed glioma (dated by TCRdb to 2020 to 2022). Looking at the study overall: Across visits V03 through V10, patients got a total of eight vaccinations, given in weeks 1, 3, 5, 7, 11, 15, 19 and 23. Vaccination began 4-6 weeks after radiotherapy alone, or alongside temozolomide cycles in the chemotherapy-containing groups. Of the roughly 31 treated patients, approximately 62% were male and about 40% were female, and the mean age was approximately 37 years. Prior to enrollment, patients had been given standard therapy consisting of radiotherapy alone, temozolomide alone, or radiochemotherapy with temozolomide, with the combination given to most patients. Peripheral blood samples were drawn at six visits, namely V03 (baseline), V05, V07, V10, V12 and V13. Longitudinal TCRB deep sequencing was performed for approximately 24 treated patients wherever samples were available for exploratory analyses. Results and caveats for the whole study, not just this receptor: Changes in the top peripheral T cell clonotypes picked up by TCRB sequencing did not appear to be linked to pseudoprogression. According to the authors, sample limitations meant that analyses of patient blood samples could not be reproduced. Immune responses induced by the vaccine were seen in approximately 92% of patients across multiple MHC alleles. Selection of PBMC samples for TCRB deep sequencing was based on availability.

What this sample's time point label stands for: week 23, last vaccination. Each vaccine dose was 300 ug of a 20-mer mutant IDH1 peptide in Montanide, given subcutaneously with topical imiquimod. Newly diagnosed WHO grade 3 or 4 IDH1-mutant astrocytomas showing loss of nuclear ATRX were present in the donors. The samples were drawn from NOA16, a multicentre, single-arm, open-label phase I trial in Germany that tested a mutant IDH1 peptide vaccine in humans for the first time. Genomic DNA for TCRB sequencing was extracted from EDTA blood using the DNeasy Blood and Tissue Kit. The library came from the immunoSEQ multiplex PCR assay. Following the manufacturer's protocol, the hsTCRB Kit was used to amplify rearranged TCR beta chain sequences. Sequencing of TCRB libraries was carried out on an Illumina MiSeq. The original pipeline was this. The proprietary platform of the kit vendor was used for demultiplexing, trimming and gene mapping. TCRdb limited this immuneACCESS table to in-frame rearrangements with V and J called. A share of clones is missing; checked studies link under half to unresolved V genes, and the rest is unexplained. V, J and clone size derive from that table, while D and trimming were established from the DNA sequence. Recorded for this sample are some 80,000 clones; 75% to 90% of them occurred a single time. The leading ten clones occupy roughly 0.78% of the sample.

The receptor's source is a woman aged 50 to 65 with glioma. The receptor chain draws on TRBV27 and TRBJ2-7, and 7 bases in between align with TRBD2. The sequences come from PBMCs, collected from a glioma patient whose treatment included an IDH1 peptide vaccine. The CDR3 protein: CASSLRETREQYF. The DNA sequence is as follows: TGTGCCAGCAGTTTGCGGGAGACCCGAGAGCAGTACTTC.